The T cell receptor beta chain under discussion was sequenced for a study of cytotoxic CD8 clonotypes in ibrutinib-treated CLL. Looked up from germline, CDR1 is GTSNPN and CDR2 is SVGIG (reference sequence). The CDR3 runs to 13 residues. The ends were cut back, 4 bases at V and 3 bases at J, with 12 bases in the middle. TCRdb's table, derived via immunoSEQ multiplex PCR, lists solely in-frame clones and lacks some. The sample lists roughly 250,000 clones; less than 75% were seen once. Sequencing used PBMCs, obtained after 24 months of ibrutinib treatment. The chain recombines TRBV30 with TRBJ1-1, with D hard to call. The sequence came from a human donor with chronic lymphocytic leukemia. CDR3 protein: CAWKSQAYTEAFF. DNA for the CDR3: TGTGCCTGGAAATCGCAGGCTTACACTGAAGCTTTCTTT.